Below are 27 T cell receptor beta chains sequenced from a single sample in a study of blood T cell repertoires in COVID-19. TCRdb's copy holds only in-frame clones and misses some; the assay was immunoSEQ multiplex PCR. This table holds 350,000 or so clones, roughly nine tenths found once. The material sequenced was peripheral blood. All receptors derive from a woman aged 55-70 years with COVID-19, enrolled during active disease.

The rearrangement joins TRBV28 to TRBJ2-2; weak D call: TRBD1 (6 bases). Germline values: CDR1 MDHEN, CDR2 SYDVKM. Trimming removed 0 bases from V and 2 bases from J, with 16 bases in between. The CDR3 is 18 residues long. The CDR3 sequence: CASSLWGKWTANTGELFF. The DNA for the CDR3 is TGTGCCAGCAGTTTATGGGGCAAATGGACAGCTAACACCGGGGAGCTGTTTTTT.

This chain links TRBV6-5 with TRBJ2-1; 8 bases line up with TRBD1. The length of the CDR3 is 13 residues. Germline V gene data show CDR1 as MNHEY and CDR2 as SVGAGI. Trimming at V came to 8 bases and at J to 8 bases, leaving 8 bases not matched to a gene. The chain's CDR3 is CASGRTGLYEQFF. For the CDR3, the DNA is TGTGCCAGCGGCAGGACAGGGCTGTATGAGCAGTTCTTC.

This clone was seen only a few times. The chain employs TRBV19 and TRBJ1-2, with 9 bases matching TRBD1. The CDR3 runs to 15 residues. CDR1 and CDR2 (germline): LNHDA, SQIVND (reference sequence). The V segment lost 8 bases and the J segment 7 bases; nucleotides outside the gene matches: 14. In nucleotides, the CDR3 is TGTGCCAGTGGGACAGGGATATCGGTATATGTTGGCTACACCTTC. The encoded protein is CASGTGISVYVGYTF.

This clone has more than one count but fewer than ten. The chain recombines TRBV7-9 with TRBJ1-1; D is uncertain. The V and J ends lost 1 base and 6 bases respectively, with 9 bases between them. CDR3 length equals 13 residues. Germline-derived CDR1 and CDR2 are SEHNR and FQNEAQ (reference sequence). CDR3 nucleotides: TGTGCCAGCAGCTTAGGGTTGCCAGCTGAAGCTTTCTTT. Translation: CASSLGLPAEAFF.

This chain uses TRBV6-6 with TRBJ1-2, with 12 bases aligning to TRBD1. The V gene end was trimmed by 9 bases and the J gene end by 7 bases; junction bases not matched to a gene: 9. Germline loops: CDR1 MNHNY, CDR2 SVGAGI (reference sequence). The CDR3 has 14 residues. CDR3 DNA: TGTGCCAGTCGCCCGGGACAGGGGGCGCGTGGCTACACCTTC. Protein sequence: CASRPGQGARGYTF.

The chain carries TRBV7-2 and TRBJ2-5; 9 bases are a match to TRBD2. The CDR3 has 16 residues. The germline V gene has CDR1 SGHTA and CDR2 FQGNSA. The trim removed 0 bases at V and 5 bases at J, leaving 7 bases unmatched. Here the CDR3 DNA reads TGTGCCAGCAGCTTAGCTAGCGGGGGCGGTCGGGAGACCCAGTACTTC. Amino acids: CASSLASGGGRETQYF.

The CDR3 region is CASSLTGKPYEQYF. In DNA form, the CDR3 reads TGTGCCAGCAGCTTAACCGGGAAACCCTACGAGCAGTACTTC. The V gene is TRBV7-3, the J gene TRBJ2-7; possibly TRBD2 for D (5 bases). CDR1 is SGHTA, CDR2 FQGTGA, per germline. Trimming took 0 bases from V and 2 from J, leaving 8 bases between them. The length of the CDR3 is 14 residues.

The genes are TRBV12-5 and TRBJ1-6; 9 bases are a match to TRBD1. There are 17 residues in the CDR3. The germline V gene has CDR1 LGHNT and CDR2 FRNRAP. The V gene end was trimmed by 0 bases and the J gene end by 4 bases; junction bases not matched to a gene: 4. The CDR3, as DNA: TGTGCTAGTGGTTTGGTACAGGGGGCTCGATATAATTCACCCCTCCACTTT. It codes for CASGLVQGARYNSPLHF.

This chain connects TRBV5-8 to TRBJ1-5, with TRBD1 matching over 7 bases. J was trimmed by 5 bases and V by 6 bases; bases with no gene match: 14. Germline V lookup: CDR1 SGHTS, CDR2 YDEGEE. The CDR3 has 16 amino acids. In DNA, the CDR3 is TGTGCCAGCACTCCTCGAGGCAGGGGGAGGCATCAGCCCCAGCATTTT. This gives the protein CASTPRGRGRHQPQHF.

The chain links TRBV3-1 (or the pseudogene TRBV3-2) to TRBJ1-6; no firm D call. V was cut by 6 bases and J by 10 bases, with 16 bases left in between. The germline gives CDR1 LGHDT, CDR2 YNNKEL (reference sequence). The CDR3 is made up of 14 amino acids. DNA of the CDR3: TGTGCCAGCAGTCCGACGACAACTGGATCACCCCTCCACTTT. Protein product: CASSPTTTGSPLHF.

This chain uses TRBV6-5 with TRBJ2-2; TRBD1 matches at 8 bases. Germline CDR1 is MNHEY and CDR2 is SVGAGI. The CDR3 is made up of 13 amino acids. Trimming at V came to 4 bases and at J to 6 bases, leaving 1 base not matched to a gene. Here the CDR3 DNA reads TGTGCCAGCAGTTTACAGGGGGCCGGGGAGCTGTTTTTT. As protein: CASSLQGAGELFF.

This clone was observed once. The rearrangement joins TRBV28 to TRBJ2-1; 7 bases agree with TRBD2. Germline values: CDR1 MDHEN, CDR2 SYDVKM. The CDR3 contains 16 residues. V trimming: 6 bases; J trimming: 3 bases; junction bases outside the gene matches: 11. Written as DNA, the CDR3 is TGTGCCAGCAGCCTCGCTGATGGCGGGGGCTACAATGAGCAGTTCTTC. Protein: CASSLADGGGYNEQFF. Together with reference TRBV28 and TRBJ2-1, the CDR3 gives the full variable domain: DVKVTQSSRYLVKRTGEKVFLECVQDMDHENMFWYRQDPGLGLRLIYFSYDVKMKEKGDIPEGYSVSREKKERFSLILESASTNQTSMYLCASSLADGGGYNEQFFGPGTRLTVL.

The gene calls are TRBV11-3 and TRBJ2-2, with 9 bases aligning to TRBD1. The germline CDR1 and CDR2 sequences are SGHNT and YENEEA. This CDR3 contains 16 residues. The V gene end was trimmed by 1 base and the J gene end by 6 bases; junction bases not matched to a gene: 6. CDR3 sequence: CASSLGFGTGSGELFF. In nucleotides, the CDR3 is TGTGCCAGCAGCTTAGGTTTCGGGACAGGGTCCGGGGAGCTGTTTTTT.

This chain joins TRBV7-9 and TRBJ2-7; D might be TRBD2 (6 bases). Germline V gene lookup returns CDR1 SEHNR and CDR2 FQNEAQ (reference sequence). The V gene lost 3 bases and the J gene lost 6 bases, with 15 bases spanning the gap. The CDR3 length is 14 residues. The DNA for the CDR3 is TGTGCCAGCAGCTTGAACGGGGGTCGGGGCGAGCAGTACTTC. It specifies CASSLNGGRGEQYF.

This clone has just one count. The rearrangement joins TRBV7-2 to TRBJ1-5; TRBD1 might be the D (5 bases). V lost 1 base and J lost 9, with 13 bases in between. Germline lookup yields CDR1 SGHTA and CDR2 FQGNSA. CDR3 length equals 14 residues. DNA of the CDR3: TGTGCCAGCAGCTTAGGGGGCAGAGCGTGGCCCCAGCATTTT. Its protein product is CASSLGGRAWPQHF.

This chain links TRBV3-1 (or the pseudogene TRBV3-2) with TRBJ1-1; a possible D gene is TRBD1 (5 bases). Trimming pared 4 bases from V and 6 bases from J, leaving 12 bases between. Germline assignment: CDR1 LGHDT and CDR2 YNNKEL (reference sequence). The CDR3 is 13 residues long. The CDR3 spells CASSLPGGPEAFF. The CDR3 nucleotides are TGTGCCAGCAGCCTCCCCGGGGGTCCTGAAGCTTTCTTT.

The DNA of the CDR3 is TGCGCCAGTCAGCTAGCGCCCTACAATGAGCAGTTCTTC. Its translation: CASQLAPYNEQFF. The chain is built from TRBV10-1 and TRBJ2-1, with a possible D match to TRBD2 (6 bases). Germline-derived CDR1 and CDR2 are WNHNN and SYGVQD (reference sequence). V was trimmed by 9 bases and J by 2 bases, leaving 11 bases between them. This CDR3 has 13 amino acids.

The CDR3 region is CASRSHQIKSNTIYF. The CDR3, as DNA: TGTGCCAGCAGATCCCACCAGATTAAGTCAAACACCATATATTTT. This chain joins TRBV28 and TRBJ1-3; D uncertain. With 6 bases removed from V and 6 bases from J, the gap between germline ends came to 18 bases. This CDR3 contains 15 residues. The germline V gene encodes CDR1 MDHEN and CDR2 SYDVKM.

This clone has a single count. The chain recombines TRBV5-8 with TRBJ1-2, with TRBD1 as a possible D gene (6 bases). Germline-derived CDR1 and CDR2 are SGHTS and YDEGEE. The CDR3 contains 13 residues. The V end lost 0 bases, the J end lost 4 bases, and 7 bases lay between the germline ends. Written as DNA, the CDR3 is TGTGCCAGCAGCTTGGCAGGGGTCTATGGCTACACCTTC. Translated: CASSLAGVYGYTF.

J is TRBJ1-2 and V is TRBV24-1; D not resolved. CDR1 and CDR2 (germline): KGHDR, SFDVKD. This CDR3 comprises 14 residues. Trimming left V 2 bases short and J 1 base short, with 7 bases between. This CDR3 reads CATSDSPVNYGYTF. The DNA for the CDR3 is TGTGCCACCAGTGATTCCCCCGTTAACTATGGCTACACCTTC.

The CDR3, as DNA: TGTGCCAGCTCACCATCGGTATCTTTGGGGGGGGACACTGAAGCTTTCTTT. This translates into CASSPSVSLGGDTEAFF. The V and J genes are TRBV18 and TRBJ1-1, with D perhaps TRBD1 (5 bases). The CDR3 spans 17 residues. The germline V gene has CDR1 KGHSH and CDR2 LQKENI. Trimming removed 2 bases from V and 3 bases from J, with 19 bases in between.

There are a few counts of this clone. The chain has TRBV10-3 and TRBJ1-3, with 7 bases aligning to TRBD1. The CDR3 totals 15 residues. Germline V gene sequence: CDR1 ENHRY, CDR2 SYGVKD. V shed 4 bases and J 8 bases; nucleotides not matched to a gene: 11. CDR3 DNA: TGTGCCATCAGTGTCGGACAGGACCCCGGGGACACCATATATTTT. This sequence encodes CAISVGQDPGDTIYF.

The chain is built from TRBV10-1 and TRBJ2-5; maybe TRBD1 (5 bases). This CDR3 is 13 amino acids long. Per the germline V gene, CDR1 is WNHNN and CDR2 is SYGVQD (reference sequence). Trimming took off 6 bases at V and 4 bases at J, with 12 bases between the two ends. The CDR3 region has the DNA TGCGCCAGCAGCAGGGATTTGCGAGAGACCCAGTACTTC. Its protein is CASSRDLRETQYF.

V usage is TRBV5-1 and J usage is TRBJ1-4; D is perhaps TRBD1 (5 bases). Germline V gene sequence: CDR1 SGHRS, CDR2 YFSETQ. V dropped 0 bases and J dropped 5 bases, with 20 bases sitting between them. CDR3 size: 18 residues. CDR3 amino acids: CASSLGLSTQGRNEKLFF. The CDR3 DNA is TGCGCCAGCAGCTTGGGGCTGAGTACTCAGGGAAGAAATGAAAAACTGTTTTTT. Looking up the rest from reference TRBV5-1 and TRBJ1-4 gives the full variable domain: KAGVTQTPRYLIKTRGQQVTLSCSPISGHRSVSWYQQTPGQGLQFLFEYFSETQRNKGNFPGRFSGRQFSNSRSEMNVSTLELGDSALYLCASSLGLSTQGRNEKLFFGSGTQLSVL.

The CDR3 protein is CASSSTGRYGYTF. Written as DNA, the CDR3 is TGTGCCAGCAGTTCGACAGGCCGATATGGCTACACCTTC. This chain connects TRBV12-3 or TRBV12-4 to TRBJ1-2, with D possibly TRBD1 on 6 matching bases. The CDR3 totals 13 residues. Trimming took off 4 bases at V and 5 bases at J, with 11 bases between the two ends.

In DNA form, the CDR3 reads TGTGCCAGCAGCTCCGGCGGAGGGACCGCCGGGGAGCTGTTTTTT. Encoded protein: CASSSGGGTAGELFF. This sequence joins TRBV5-4 and TRBJ2-2; the D gene is possibly TRBD2 (6 bases). Germline-derived CDR1 and CDR2 are SGHNT and YYREEE (reference sequence). Trimming took 3 bases from V and 6 from J, leaving 15 bases between them. The CDR3 extends over 15 amino acids.

This sequence joins TRBV5-1 and TRBJ1-2; TRBD1 is a possible D gene (5 bases). Germline V gives CDR1 SGHRS, CDR2 YFSETQ. V lost 4 bases and J lost 2, with 18 bases in between. This CDR3 contains 16 residues. CDR3 protein: CASSPPSAAGNYGYTF. CDR3 DNA: TGCGCCAGCAGCCCCCCCAGCGCTGCAGGGAACTATGGCTACACCTTC.